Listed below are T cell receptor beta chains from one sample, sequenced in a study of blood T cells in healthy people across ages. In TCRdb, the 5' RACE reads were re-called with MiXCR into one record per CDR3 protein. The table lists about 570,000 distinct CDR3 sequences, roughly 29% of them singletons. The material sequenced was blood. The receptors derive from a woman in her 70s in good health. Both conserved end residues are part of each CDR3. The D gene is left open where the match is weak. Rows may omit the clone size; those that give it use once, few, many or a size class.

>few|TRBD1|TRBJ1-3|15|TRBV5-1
TGCGCCAGCACTCCGACAGGGACCTCTGGAAACACCATATATTTT
CASTPTGTSGNTIYF
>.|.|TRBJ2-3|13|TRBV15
TGTGCCACCAGCACGACAAGTTGGGATACGCAGTATTTT
CATSTTSWDTQYF
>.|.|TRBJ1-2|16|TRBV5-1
TGCGCCAGCGGGCTTGCACCTACCAAATCCAACTATGGCTACACCTTC
CASGLAPTKSNYGYTF
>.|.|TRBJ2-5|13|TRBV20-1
TGCAGTGCTAACTACAAGTACCAAGAGACCCAGTACTTC
CSANYKYQETQYF
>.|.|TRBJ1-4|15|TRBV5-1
TGCGCCAGCAGCTTGGCCCCGAAAACTAATGAAAAACTGTTTTTT
CASSLAPKTNEKLFF
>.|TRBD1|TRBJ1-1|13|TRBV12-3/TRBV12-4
TGTGCCAGCAGAAGGGGCTGGACAGGGCCCCCTTTCTTT
CASRRGWTGPPFF
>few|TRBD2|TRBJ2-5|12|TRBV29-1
TGCAGCGGGAGACTAGCCCAAGAGACCCAGTACTTC
CSGRLAQETQYF
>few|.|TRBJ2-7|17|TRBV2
TGTGCCAGCAGGAGACTGGAAGAGGTGCTAAGCTCCTACGAGCAGTACTTC
CASRRLEEVLSSYEQYF
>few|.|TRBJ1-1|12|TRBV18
TGTGCCAGCTCACCGTATTCGACTGAAGCTTTCTTT
CASSPYSTEAFF
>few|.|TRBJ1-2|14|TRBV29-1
TGCAGCGCCCAAAGGGAGCCCGCTAACTATGGCTACACCTTC
CSAQREPANYGYTF
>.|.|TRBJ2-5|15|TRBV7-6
TGTGCCAGCAGCGATGTAGCCCGAAGCCAAGAGACCCAGTACTTC
CASSDVARSQETQYF
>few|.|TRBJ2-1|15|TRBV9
TGTGCCAGCAGCTCCGAGGGGAGCCCCTACAATGAGCAGTTCTTC
CASSSEGSPYNEQFF
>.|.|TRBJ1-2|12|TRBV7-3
TGTGCCAGCAGCTCCGGGAGGGGCGGCTACACCTTC
CASSSGRGGYTF
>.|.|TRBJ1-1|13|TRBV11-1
TGTGCCAGCACCTCCTCAGGGACCACTGAAGCTTTCTTT
CASTSSGTTEAFF
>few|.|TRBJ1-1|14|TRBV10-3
TGTGCCATCAGTGGAAGCCCCTTGAACACTGAAGCTTTCTTT
CAISGSPLNTEAFF
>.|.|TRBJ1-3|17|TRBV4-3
TGCGCCAGCAGCCAAGATATGGACAGATTCTCTGGAAACACCATATATTTT
CASSQDMDRFSGNTIYF
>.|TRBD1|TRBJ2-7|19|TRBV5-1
TGCGCCAGCAGCATCCCCTTACCCGGGACAGGGGGTAATTTGGAAGAGCAGTACTTC
CASSIPLPGTGGNLEEQYF
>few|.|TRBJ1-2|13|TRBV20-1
TGCAGTGCTAGAGCTGTTAGGGGCCAAGGCTACACCTTC
CSARAVRGQGYTF
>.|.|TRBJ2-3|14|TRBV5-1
TGCGCCAGCAGCTTGGGCAGCTACACAGATACGCAGTATTTT
CASSLGSYTDTQYF
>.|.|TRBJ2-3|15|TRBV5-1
TGCGCCAGCAGCTTAGGGGGGGCCGCGACAGATACGCAGTATTTT
CASSLGGAATDTQYF
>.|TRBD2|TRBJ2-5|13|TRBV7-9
TGTGCCAGCGGCCGGACTAGCCGAGAGACCCAGTACTTC
CASGRTSRETQYF
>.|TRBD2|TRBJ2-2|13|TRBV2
TGTGCCAGCACCCGACGGGAGGTCGGGGAGCTGTTTTTT
CASTRREVGELFF
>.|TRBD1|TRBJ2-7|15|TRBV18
TGTGCCAGCTCACCCCTCACCGGACAGGGATACGAGCAGTACTTC
CASSPLTGQGYEQYF
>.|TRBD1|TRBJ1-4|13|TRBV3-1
TGTGCCAGCAGCAACAGGGGTACTGAAAAACTGTTTTTT
CASSNRGTEKLFF
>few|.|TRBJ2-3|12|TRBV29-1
TGCAGCACTTGGATTCCAGCAGATACGCAGTATTTT
CSTWIPADTQYF
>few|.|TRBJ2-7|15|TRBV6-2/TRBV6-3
TGTGCCAGCAGTTACTCAACGGGGGCCTACTACGAGCAGTACTTC
CASSYSTGAYYEQYF
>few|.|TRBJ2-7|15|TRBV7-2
TGTGCCAGCAGCCCCAGAGGGACGAAAACCTACGAGCAGTACTTC
CASSPRGTKTYEQYF
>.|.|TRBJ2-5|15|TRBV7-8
TGTGCCAGCAGCATCGATTGGGGAGGTCTTGGGGAGCAGTACTTC
CASSIDWGGLGEQYF
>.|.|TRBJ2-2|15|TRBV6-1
TGTGCCAGCAGTGTCGACAGGGGAGGGACCGGGGAGCTGTTTTTT
CASSVDRGGTGELFF
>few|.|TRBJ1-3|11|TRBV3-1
TGTGCCAGCAGCCAACCTGACACCATATATTTT
CASSQPDTIYF
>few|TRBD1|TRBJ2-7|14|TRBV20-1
TGCAGTGCTAGAGAACCGGGACAGGACTACGAGCAGTACTTC
CSAREPGQDYEQYF
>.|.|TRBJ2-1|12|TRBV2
TGTGCCAACAGCGGGTCACACAATGAGCAGTTCTTC
CANSGSHNEQFF
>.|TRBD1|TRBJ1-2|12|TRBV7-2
TGTGCCAGCAGCTACAGGGGGCTGGGCTACACCTTC
CASSYRGLGYTF
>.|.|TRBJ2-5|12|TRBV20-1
TGCAGTGCTAGCGGCCTAGCTGAGACCCAGTACTTC
CSASGLAETQYF
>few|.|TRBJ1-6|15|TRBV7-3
TGTGCCAGCAGCCTCCTTGGGGGGAAGAATTCACCCCTCCACTTT
CASSLLGGKNSPLHF
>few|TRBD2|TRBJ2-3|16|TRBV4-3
TGCGCCAGCAGCCAAGTAACTAGCGAAAGCACAGATACGCAGTATTTT
CASSQVTSESTDTQYF
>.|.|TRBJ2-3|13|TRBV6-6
TGTGCCAGCAGTTACATCTTAAGGCATACGCAGTATTTT
CASSYILRHTQYF
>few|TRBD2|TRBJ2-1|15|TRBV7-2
TGTGCCAGCAGCTTAAGCGGGGGCCCTGGGAATGAGCAGTTCTTC
CASSLSGGPGNEQFF
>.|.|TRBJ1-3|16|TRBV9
TGTGCCAGCAGCGTATCGGTGGGTTACTCTGGAAACACCATATATTTT
CASSVSVGYSGNTIYF
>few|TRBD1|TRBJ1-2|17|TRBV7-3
TGTGCCAGCAGCTTAGGAGGGGGCGTAGAGGCTACGGGTGGCTACACCTTC
CASSLGGGVEATGGYTF
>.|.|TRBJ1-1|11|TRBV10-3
TGTGCCACCCGGACCAACACTGAAGCTTTCTTT
CATRTNTEAFF
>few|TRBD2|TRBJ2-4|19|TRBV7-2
TGTGCCAGCAGCTCCCAGACGCTAGCGGGGGGGCTGGGCAAAAACATTCAGTACTTC
CASSSQTLAGGLGKNIQYF
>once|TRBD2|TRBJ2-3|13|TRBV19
TGTGCCGAGACGGGACTAGTCGGAGATACGCAGTATTTT
CAETGLVGDTQYF
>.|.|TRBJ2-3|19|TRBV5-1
TGCGCCAGCAGCCCGGGACTCACTTTAGGTAGGGGCTCCGCAGATACGCAGTATTTT
CASSPGLTLGRGSADTQYF
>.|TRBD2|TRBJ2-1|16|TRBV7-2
TGTGCCAGCAGCGCTACGAAAAAAGCGGGGGTGGATGAGCAGTTCTTC
CASSATKKAGVDEQFF
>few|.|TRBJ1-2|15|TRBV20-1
TGCAGTGCTACCTTCGGGGGTCCGGAGGGAGATGGCTACACCTTC
CSATFGGPEGDGYTF
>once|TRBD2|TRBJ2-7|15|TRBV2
TGTGCCAGCAGAGGGACTAGCGGGGGGTCAGGCGAGCAGTACTTC
CASRGTSGGSGEQYF
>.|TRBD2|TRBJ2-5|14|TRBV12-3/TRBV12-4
TGTGCCAGCAGTCTAGCGGGTACTACACGGGAGCAGTACTTC
CASSLAGTTREQYF
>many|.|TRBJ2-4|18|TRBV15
TGTGCCACCAGCAGAGAAAGGTTTTCTTATCTGGCCAAAAACATTCAGTACTTC
CATSRERFSYLAKNIQYF
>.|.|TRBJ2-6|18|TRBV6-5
TGTGCCAGCAGTTACTCCTTAACGGTAGGGGCTGGGGCCAACGTCCTGACTTTC
CASSYSLTVGAGANVLTF
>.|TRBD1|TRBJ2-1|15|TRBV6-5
TGTGCCAGCAGTTACTGGACAGGGTCCTACAATGAGCAGTTCTTC
CASSYWTGSYNEQFF
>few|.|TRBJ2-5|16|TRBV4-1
TGCGCCAGCAGCCAAGGTGGATTAGCCCTGGCTGAGACCCAGTACTTC
CASSQGGLALAETQYF
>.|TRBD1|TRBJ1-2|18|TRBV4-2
TGTGCCAGCAGCCACCTCGCGACAGGGGGCAATGAAGGCTATGGCTACACCTTC
CASSHLATGGNEGYGYTF
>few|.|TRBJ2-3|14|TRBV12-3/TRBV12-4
TGTGCCAGCAGGCGGGATTTACATTCAGATACGCAGTATTTT
CASRRDLHSDTQYF